This is a list of T cell receptor beta chains from one sample in a study of T cell responses to AZD1222 COVID-19 vaccine. This table comes from immunoSEQ multiplex PCR, and its TCRdb copy is limited to in-frame clones, with some not included. Of more than 100,000 clones listed, approximately 86% were seen once; the top ten hold roughly 2.6%. The sequencing here drew on peripheral blood, taken on day 0 of AZD1222 vaccination. The receptors derive from an adult in good health. Both conserved end residues are part of each CDR3. The order of the fields is clone size, D gene, V gene, J gene, CDR3 protein, CDR3 DNA. D genes are given only for firm matches. For some rows the clone size is stated as once, few or many, or as a class when expanded; others skip it.

clone size: -; D gene: -; V gene: TRBV7-9; J gene: TRBJ2-7; CDR3 protein: CASSPRQYSYEQYF; CDR3 DNA: TGTGCCAGCAGCCCAAGACAGTACTCCTACGAGCAGTACTTC
clone size: -; D gene: -; V gene: TRBV12-5; J gene: TRBJ1-5; CDR3 protein: CASASGGAGQPQHF; CDR3 DNA: TGTGCTAGTGCCTCCGGGGGCGCGGGTCAGCCCCAGCATTTT
clone size: -; D gene: -; V gene: TRBV3-1/TRBV3-2; J gene: TRBJ1-5; CDR3 protein: CASSQGEQPQHF; CDR3 DNA: TGTGCCAGCAGCCAAGGGGAGCAGCCCCAGCATTTT
clone size: once; D gene: TRBD1; V gene: TRBV10-1; J gene: TRBJ2-7; CDR3 protein: CASSPGQTYEQYF; CDR3 DNA: TGCGCCAGCAGTCCGGGACAGACCTACGAGCAGTACTTC
clone size: once; D gene: TRBD1; V gene: TRBV11-2; J gene: TRBJ2-7; CDR3 protein: CASSRNPGQGVRQYF; CDR3 DNA: TGTGCCAGCAGCCGCAACCCGGGACAGGGGGTGAGGCAGTACTTC
clone size: -; D gene: TRBD1; V gene: TRBV28; J gene: TRBJ2-6; CDR3 protein: CASRQQGAGANVLTF; CDR3 DNA: TGTGCCAGCAGACAACAGGGGGCTGGGGCCAACGTCCTGACTTTC
clone size: once; D gene: -; V gene: TRBV24-1; J gene: TRBJ1-5; CDR3 protein: CAHTCGAAGNQPQHF; CDR3 DNA: TGTGCCCATACTTGCGGGGCCGCGGGCAATCAGCCCCAGCATTTT
clone size: -; D gene: -; V gene: TRBV19; J gene: TRBJ1-4; CDR3 protein: CASSMDTGANEKLFF; CDR3 DNA: TGTGCCAGTAGTATGGACACGGGGGCTAATGAAAAACTGTTTTTT
clone size: few; D gene: TRBD1; V gene: TRBV9; J gene: TRBJ2-7; CDR3 protein: CASSPGQGAYEQYF; CDR3 DNA: TGTGCCAGCAGCCCGGGACAGGGTGCCTACGAGCAGTACTTC
clone size: -; D gene: TRBD2; V gene: TRBV27; J gene: TRBJ2-7; CDR3 protein: CASSPRTSPEQYF; CDR3 DNA: TGTGCCAGCAGTCCACGGACTAGCCCCGAGCAGTACTTC
clone size: -; D gene: -; V gene: TRBV6-5; J gene: TRBJ2-1; CDR3 protein: CASRVTSWNEQFF; CDR3 DNA: TGTGCCAGCAGAGTGACCTCGTGGAATGAGCAGTTCTTC
clone size: once; D gene: TRBD1; V gene: TRBV7-6; J gene: TRBJ1-2; CDR3 protein: CASSLASRTGIGYGYTF; CDR3 DNA: TGTGCCAGCAGCTTAGCGTCCAGGACAGGGATCGGGTATGGCTACACCTTC
clone size: -; D gene: -; V gene: TRBV6-5; J gene: TRBJ1-3; CDR3 protein: CASKPTRGPLNTIYF; CDR3 DNA: TGTGCCAGCAAACCCACACGGGGCCCCTTAAACACCATATATTTT
clone size: -; D gene: -; V gene: TRBV7-9; J gene: TRBJ1-3; CDR3 protein: CASKDSQTLGNTIYF; CDR3 DNA: TGTGCCAGCAAGGACAGCCAAACTCTTGGAAACACCATATATTTT
clone size: -; D gene: TRBD1; V gene: TRBV28; J gene: TRBJ1-1; CDR3 protein: CASSSEGQVSEAFF; CDR3 DNA: TGTGCCAGCAGTTCAGAGGGACAGGTCTCTGAAGCTTTCTTT
clone size: -; D gene: TRBD1; V gene: TRBV5-1; J gene: TRBJ2-1; CDR3 protein: CASSSHGTGPNEQFF; CDR3 DNA: TGCGCCAGCAGCTCTCACGGGACAGGGCCCAATGAGCAGTTCTTC
clone size: -; D gene: -; V gene: TRBV7-2; J gene: TRBJ1-1; CDR3 protein: CASSLVADAGLAFF; CDR3 DNA: TGTGCCAGCAGCTTAGTTGCGGACGCGGGCTTGGCTTTCTTT
clone size: -; D gene: TRBD2; V gene: TRBV5-1; J gene: TRBJ2-3; CDR3 protein: CASTLPSQAGGYAGTDTQYF; CDR3 DNA: TGCGCCAGCACCCTGCCCTCCCAAGCGGGAGGGTACGCCGGCACAGATACGCAGTATTTT
clone size: -; D gene: -; V gene: TRBV27; J gene: TRBJ2-1; CDR3 protein: CASSHQEGTYNEQFF; CDR3 DNA: TGTGCCAGCAGCCACCAGGAGGGGACCTACAATGAGCAGTTCTTC
clone size: -; D gene: -; V gene: TRBV6-5; J gene: TRBJ1-3; CDR3 protein: CASSPGPRNTIYF; CDR3 DNA: TGTGCCAGCAGTCCCGGGCCCAGAAACACCATATATTTT
clone size: -; D gene: -; V gene: TRBV5-8; J gene: TRBJ1-3; CDR3 protein: CASSLVPAHSGNTIYF; CDR3 DNA: TGTGCCAGCAGCTTGGTTCCGGCCCACTCTGGAAACACCATATATTTT
clone size: -; D gene: -; V gene: TRBV25-1; J gene: TRBJ2-1; CDR3 protein: CASSERAAGYEQFF; CDR3 DNA: TGTGCCAGCAGTGAAAGGGCCGCCGGGTATGAGCAGTTCTTC
clone size: -; D gene: -; V gene: TRBV5-4; J gene: TRBJ2-2; CDR3 protein: CASSQSGTGSGGELFF; CDR3 DNA: TGTGCCAGCAGCCAGAGCGGAACAGGTTCCGGGGGGGAGCTGTTTTTT
clone size: -; D gene: TRBD2; V gene: TRBV19; J gene: TRBJ2-3; CDR3 protein: CASSIGQVAGDTQYF; CDR3 DNA: TGTGCCAGTAGTATAGGGCAGGTAGCGGGGGATACGCAGTATTTT
clone size: -; D gene: -; V gene: TRBV5-1; J gene: TRBJ2-7; CDR3 protein: CASSLAGQSSYEQYF; CDR3 DNA: TGCGCCAGCAGCTTGGCGGGGCAAAGCTCCTACGAGCAGTACTTC
clone size: -; D gene: -; V gene: TRBV9; J gene: TRBJ2-7; CDR3 protein: CASSASPKRSAREQYF; CDR3 DNA: TGTGCCAGCAGCGCCTCCCCCAAGCGTTCAGCTCGGGAGCAGTACTTC
clone size: -; D gene: TRBD1; V gene: TRBV3-1/TRBV3-2; J gene: TRBJ1-6; CDR3 protein: CASSRSDRGNSPLHF; CDR3 DNA: TGTGCCAGCAGCCGGTCGGACAGGGGCAATTCACCCCTCCACTTT
clone size: -; D gene: TRBD1; V gene: TRBV7-9; J gene: TRBJ2-7; CDR3 protein: CASKGDRAYEQYF; CDR3 DNA: TGTGCCAGCAAAGGGGACAGGGCGTACGAGCAGTACTTC
clone size: -; D gene: TRBD2; V gene: TRBV7-8; J gene: TRBJ2-7; CDR3 protein: CASSLGPAGGYEQYF; CDR3 DNA: TGTGCCAGCAGCTTAGGCCCAGCGGGAGGGTACGAGCAGTACTTC
clone size: few; D gene: -; V gene: TRBV5-1; J gene: TRBJ2-7; CDR3 protein: CASSLTGVTYEQYF; CDR3 DNA: TGCGCCAGCAGCTTGACGGGGGTCACCTACGAGCAGTACTTC
clone size: -; D gene: TRBD1; V gene: TRBV3-1/TRBV3-2; J gene: TRBJ1-6; CDR3 protein: CASSREDRDHPPLHF; CDR3 DNA: TGTGCCAGCAGCCGGGAGGACAGGGACCATCCACCCCTCCACTTT
clone size: -; D gene: -; V gene: TRBV30; J gene: TRBJ1-1; CDR3 protein: CAWSVLMDTEAFF; CDR3 DNA: TGTGCCTGGAGTGTACTGATGGACACTGAAGCTTTCTTT
clone size: once; D gene: TRBD1; V gene: TRBV6-2/TRBV6-3; J gene: TRBJ1-6; CDR3 protein: CASSSPGQVASPLHF; CDR3 DNA: TGTGCCAGCAGTTCCCCGGGACAGGTGGCTTCACCCCTCCACTTT
clone size: -; D gene: -; V gene: TRBV27; J gene: TRBJ2-7; CDR3 protein: CASSRAPHYEQYF; CDR3 DNA: TGTGCCAGTTCCCGGGCCCCCCACTACGAGCAGTACTTC
clone size: few; D gene: -; V gene: TRBV5-1; J gene: TRBJ1-2; CDR3 protein: CASSDLVVYGYTF; CDR3 DNA: TGCGCCAGCAGCGACCTAGTGGTCTATGGCTACACCTTC
clone size: -; D gene: TRBD1; V gene: TRBV5-1; J gene: TRBJ1-6; CDR3 protein: CASSLAATGGASPLHF; CDR3 DNA: TGCGCCAGCAGCTTGGCAGCGACAGGGGGAGCCTCACCCCTCCACTTT
clone size: once; D gene: -; V gene: TRBV5-4; J gene: TRBJ2-2; CDR3 protein: CASSLRAGNTGELFF; CDR3 DNA: TGTGCCAGCAGCTTGAGGGCAGGGAACACCGGGGAGCTGTTTTTT
clone size: -; D gene: TRBD2; V gene: TRBV4-1; J gene: TRBJ2-1; CDR3 protein: CASSQGFSGSWEQFF; CDR3 DNA: TGCGCCAGCAGCCAAGGTTTTAGCGGGAGTTGGGAGCAGTTCTTC
clone size: -; D gene: -; V gene: TRBV6-8; J gene: TRBJ1-5; CDR3 protein: CASKGGVQPQHF; CDR3 DNA: TGTGCCAGCAAAGGTGGGGTCCAGCCCCAGCATTTT
clone size: -; D gene: -; V gene: TRBV10-1; J gene: TRBJ1-1; CDR3 protein: CASSRSGFWGTEAFF; CDR3 DNA: TGCGCCAGCAGTCGTTCAGGGTTTTGGGGCACTGAAGCTTTCTTT
clone size: once; D gene: TRBD1; V gene: TRBV30; J gene: TRBJ1-6; CDR3 protein: CAWSVRQGVLPLHF; CDR3 DNA: TGTGCCTGGAGTGTACGACAGGGGGTCCTCCCCCTCCACTTT
clone size: once; D gene: TRBD1; V gene: TRBV28; J gene: TRBJ1-1; CDR3 protein: CASRSAGQGYTEAFF; CDR3 DNA: TGTGCCAGCAGGTCCGCAGGACAGGGGTACACTGAAGCTTTCTTT
clone size: -; D gene: TRBD1; V gene: TRBV5-1; J gene: TRBJ2-1; CDR3 protein: CASSLPGTGGLNEQFF; CDR3 DNA: TGCGCCAGCAGCTTGCCTGGGACAGGGGGTTTGAATGAGCAGTTCTTC
clone size: -; D gene: TRBD2; V gene: TRBV27; J gene: TRBJ2-7; CDR3 protein: CASSPLRTSDRQYF; CDR3 DNA: TGTGCCAGCAGTCCCCTGAGGACTAGCGACCGGCAGTACTTC
clone size: -; D gene: TRBD1; V gene: TRBV28; J gene: TRBJ1-2; CDR3 protein: CASSAWGQVYGYTF; CDR3 DNA: TGTGCCAGCAGTGCCTGGGGACAGGTCTATGGCTACACCTTC
clone size: -; D gene: -; V gene: TRBV5-1; J gene: TRBJ2-5; CDR3 protein: CASSDGTLIQETQYF; CDR3 DNA: TGCGCCAGCAGCGACGGGACACTAATTCAAGAGACCCAGTACTTC
clone size: -; D gene: -; V gene: TRBV12-3/TRBV12-4; J gene: TRBJ2-5; CDR3 protein: CASSPRKETQYF; CDR3 DNA: TGTGCCAGCAGCCCAAGAAAAGAGACCCAGTACTTC
clone size: -; D gene: -; V gene: TRBV7-9; J gene: TRBJ1-6; CDR3 protein: CASSPLRGNSPLHF; CDR3 DNA: TGTGCCAGCAGCCCCCTCCGGGGAAATTCACCCCTCCACTTT
clone size: -; D gene: TRBD2; V gene: TRBV6-6; J gene: TRBJ2-1; CDR3 protein: CASSLTGLAGSSYNEQFF; CDR3 DNA: TGTGCCAGCAGTCTGACTGGACTAGCGGGAAGCTCCTACAATGAGCAGTTCTTC
clone size: -; D gene: TRBD2; V gene: TRBV5-1; J gene: TRBJ2-1; CDR3 protein: CASSQSGTSYNEQFF; CDR3 DNA: TGCGCCAGCAGCCAGAGCGGGACCTCCTACAATGAGCAGTTCTTC
clone size: few; D gene: -; V gene: TRBV12-1; J gene: TRBJ2-5; CDR3 protein: CASSSGLARETQYF; CDR3 DNA: TGTGCCAGCAGCTCGGGACTAGCTAGAGAGACCCAGTACTTC
clone size: medium-sized; D gene: -; V gene: TRBV10-2; J gene: TRBJ1-3; CDR3 protein: CASSESAQSSSGNTIYF; CDR3 DNA: TGCGCCAGCAGTGAGTCCGCACAGTCGAGCTCTGGAAACACCATATATTTT
clone size: few; D gene: -; V gene: TRBV6-6; J gene: TRBJ1-5; CDR3 protein: CASSYSSDQPQHF; CDR3 DNA: TGTGCCAGCAGTTACTCGTCCGATCAGCCCCAGCATTTT
clone size: -; D gene: TRBD1; V gene: TRBV2; J gene: TRBJ1-5; CDR3 protein: CASKDRGRDQPQHF; CDR3 DNA: TGTGCCAGCAAGGACAGGGGAAGGGATCAGCCCCAGCATTTT
clone size: -; D gene: TRBD2; V gene: TRBV10-3; J gene: TRBJ2-1; CDR3 protein: CAISVLAGVGNEQFF; CDR3 DNA: TGTGCCATCAGTGTCCTAGCGGGAGTTGGAAATGAGCAGTTCTTC